Listed below are T cell receptor beta chains from one sample, sequenced in a study of Ad26.COV2.S vaccination and SARS-CoV-2 variants. Here immunoSEQ multiplex PCR was the method, and the copy in TCRdb shows in-frame clones only, minus some. The sample carries some 300,000 clones, around 83% recorded once. Sequencing used peripheral blood, obtained in a trial of Ad26.COV2.S vaccine versus placebo. These TCRs come from a person between 18 and 60 years old who received the Ad26.COV2.S COVID-19 vaccine or a placebo. The CDR3 runs from the conserved cysteine through the conserved F or W. A D gene is named only where the DNA matches it firmly. Only some rows state a clone size, as once, few, many or a class for expanded clones.

v_gene	d_gene	abundance	j_gene	CDR3nt	CDR3aa
TRBV5-1	.	.	TRBJ1-1	TGCGCCAGCAACTTGGGGGGGGCCGTAATGAACACTGAAGCTTTCTTT	CASNLGGAVMNTEAFF
TRBV18	TRBD1	.	TRBJ1-2	TGTGCCAGCTCACCACCGTTCGGGACAGGGGTCGGTGGCTACACCTTC	CASSPPFGTGVGGYTF
TRBV5-1	.	once	TRBJ1-6	TGCGCCAGCAGACAAGGGAAGGACACATCCTATAATTCACCCCTCCACTTT	CASRQGKDTSYNSPLHF
TRBV5-1	TRBD1	.	TRBJ2-7	TGCGCCAGCAGTCCCGTCGGGGACAGGCTTTACGAGCAGTACTTC	CASSPVGDRLYEQYF
TRBV4-1	.	.	TRBJ1-5	TGCGCCAGCAGCCCAAGTTCCATCATTGGCAATCAGCCCCAGCATTTT	CASSPSSIIGNQPQHF
TRBV13	.	.	TRBJ1-4	TGTGCCAGCAGATCTCGGAGGGCAGGGATTGAAAAACTGTTTTTT	CASRSRRAGIEKLFF
TRBV3-1/TRBV3-2	.	once	TRBJ1-5	TGTGCCAGCAGCCAAGATGAGGAAAGGGATCAGCCCCAGCATTTT	CASSQDEERDQPQHF
TRBV9	TRBD2	.	TRBJ2-3	TGTGCCAGCAGCCCCCGGGGGACTAGCGGGTTGCCAGATACGCAGTATTTT	CASSPRGTSGLPDTQYF
TRBV5-1	TRBD1	.	TRBJ2-3	TGCGCCAGCAGCTTGGTTGGGACAGGGTCAGATACGCAGTATTTT	CASSLVGTGSDTQYF
TRBV7-2	.	once	TRBJ1-2	TGTGCCAGCAGCTTAGGCGGCAGCCACTATGGCTACACCTTC	CASSLGGSHYGYTF
TRBV5-4	TRBD1	.	TRBJ1-1	TGTGCCAGCAGCTTAGGGGGCGCGGGGAACACTGAAGCTTTCTTT	CASSLGGAGNTEAFF
TRBV18	.	.	TRBJ2-3	TGTGCCAGCCTCACGCGGGATACGCAGTATTTT	CASLTRDTQYF
TRBV5-6	.	.	TRBJ2-3	TGTGCCAGCAGCATGCTTCGCACAGATACGCAGTATTTT	CASSMLRTDTQYF
TRBV5-4	TRBD1	.	TRBJ2-1	TGTGCCAGCAGCTTAGTTACAGGGGGGTCCTACAATGAGCAGTTCTTC	CASSLVTGGSYNEQFF
TRBV7-9	TRBD1	.	TRBJ2-7	TGTGCCAGCAGCTTGGACCCGGGACAGGGACTCGACGAGCAGTACTTC	CASSLDPGQGLDEQYF
TRBV27	.	.	TRBJ1-1	TGTGCCAGCAGTCCTCATCGGGGCGCGGGTCCGAACACTGAAGCTTTCTTT	CASSPHRGAGPNTEAFF
TRBV7-2	TRBD1	.	TRBJ1-5	TGTGCCAGCAGCTTAGCACAGGGGCCTCAGCCCCAGCATTTT	CASSLAQGPQPQHF
TRBV20-1	.	.	TRBJ1-2	TGCAGTGCTAGTTGGGGTATTGACTATGGCTACACCTTC	CSASWGIDYGYTF
TRBV5-6	TRBD1	.	TRBJ2-2	TGTGCCAGCAGCTTGGACAGGGGGACCGGGGAGCTGTTTTTT	CASSLDRGTGELFF
TRBV5-1	.	.	TRBJ1-1	TGCGCCAGCAGTGAGGGGGGAAACACTGAAGCTTTCTTT	CASSEGGNTEAFF
TRBV5-4	.	.	TRBJ2-1	TGTGCCAGCAGTTTCTCCCGCGGGGACAATGAGCAGTTCTTC	CASSFSRGDNEQFF
TRBV6-5	.	.	TRBJ2-7	TGTGCCAGCAACCCCGGCCCAGATCGGTCCTACGAGCAGTACTTC	CASNPGPDRSYEQYF
TRBV10-2	.	.	TRBJ2-1	TGCGCCAGTCGCCGCTCTGAGAGCTCCTACAATGAGCAGTTCTTC	CASRRSESSYNEQFF
TRBV5-6	TRBD2	.	TRBJ2-1	TGTGCCAGCGTAACCCTAGCGGGGGGCTACAATGAGCAGTTCTTC	CASVTLAGGYNEQFF
TRBV6-5	.	.	TRBJ1-2	TGTGCCAGCAGTCCGGGCTATGGCTACACCTTC	CASSPGYGYTF
TRBV6-2/TRBV6-3	.	.	TRBJ1-5	TGTGCCAGCAGTAAGGGTTACCAGCCCCAGCATTTT	CASSKGYQPQHF
TRBV6-1	TRBD1	.	TRBJ1-2	TGTGCCAGCAGTGACCTCGGGACAGGGGGGGGAAATGGCTACACCTTC	CASSDLGTGGGNGYTF